This T cell receptor (beta chain) was retrieved from a study of blood T cell repertoires in COVID-19. Sequencing used immunoSEQ multiplex PCR; TCRdb keeps in-frame clones, though not all of them. Of 250,000 to 350,000 clones in the sample, about nine tenths were seen once. V gave up 6 bases and J gave up 1 base; unmatched junction bases: 4. The CDR3 loop spans 15 amino acids. Germline V gives CDR1 SGHTA, CDR2 FQGNSA. Cohorts were based on clinical histories the participants reported. The rearrangement joins TRBV7-2 to TRBJ2-1; 9 bases fit TRBD1. Sequenced: PBMCs or T cells enriched from blood (not recorded which). This TCR came from a woman between 50 and 59 years old who had recovered from COVID-19. This CDR3 is CASRTDRGSYNEQFF. CDR3 coding DNA: TGTGCCAGCAGAACCGACAGGGGGTCCTACAATGAGCAGTTCTTC.